This T cell receptor (beta chain) was found in a study of shared clonotypes between healthy human individuals. General study results and limits: Memory subsets had estimated richness that was generally smaller than that of naive subsets. Clonotype sharing among donors, it was expected, would be affected by sequencing depth.

In the naive CD8 group, cells lacked CD45RO and were positively selected for CCR7, so terminally differentiated effector memory CD45RA+ cells were left out. The CDR3 totals 14 residues. Per the germline V gene, CDR1 is MGHRA and CDR2 is YSYEKL. The V and J ends lost 4 bases and 1 base respectively, with 10 bases between them. As regards this clone: Its cognate antigen is unknown.

Assay used: immunoSEQ multiplex PCR; TCRdb lists only in-frame clones, some missing. The sample holds around 1,900,000 clones; around 93% are singletons and the top ten take under 2%. V is TRBV4-1 and J is TRBJ1-2; D gene ambiguous. Specimen: naive CD8+ T cells from PBMCs. The receptor's source is a man aged 18 to 29 in good health. Some clones in this sample may be carry-over from other donors' samples. The CDR3 coding sequence is TGCGCCAGCAGCCCACGGGCCGATAACTATGGCTACACCTTC. It specifies CASSPRADNYGYTF.